The 28 T cell receptor beta chains in this list originate from one sample, sequenced in a study of blood T cell repertoires in COVID-19. This table comes from immunoSEQ multiplex PCR, and its TCRdb copy is limited to in-frame clones, with some not included. The sample consists of 400,000 to 500,000 clones, approximately 90% of them appearing once. The specimen sequenced was PBMCs or T cells enriched from blood (not recorded which). Source of these receptors: a woman between 18 and 29 years old who had been exposed to COVID-19.

The chain carries TRBV7-8 and TRBJ2-3; 8 bases align to TRBD2. The germline V gene encodes CDR1 SGHVS and CDR2 FQNEAQ. V lost 1 base to trimming and J lost 0 bases; unmatched junction nucleotides: 12. The length of the CDR3 is 19 residues. As DNA, the CDR3 is TGTGCCAGCAGCTTAGTGAGCAGCGGGAGTTCTTCTAGCACAGATACGCAGTATTTT. It is translated as CASSLVSSGSSSSTDTQYF. Complete variable domain (other parts from reference TRBV7-8 and TRBJ2-3): GAGVSQSPRYKVAKRGQDVALRCDPISGHVSLFWYQQALGQGPEFLTYFQNEAQLDKSGLPSDRFFAERPEGSVSTLKIQRTQQEDSAVYLCASSLVSSGSSSSTDTQYFGPGTRLTVL.

The rearrangement joins TRBV3-1 (or the pseudogene TRBV3-2) to TRBJ2-5; 8 nucleotides match TRBD2. This CDR3 contains 13 residues. Per germline, CDR1 LGHDT and CDR2 YNNKEL (reference sequence). V shed 2 bases, J shed 4 bases, and the junction held 0 bases outside the gene matches. CDR3 DNA sequence: TGTGCCAGCAGCCAACTAGCGGGAGAGACCCAGTACTTC. Its protein product is CASSQLAGETQYF.

The chain employs TRBV7-9 and TRBJ1-3; the D gene is possibly TRBD1 (5 bases). From germline, CDR1 is SEHNR and CDR2 FQNEAQ (reference sequence). CDR3 size: 14 residues. V lost 7 bases, J lost 4 bases, and 14 bases lay in between. CDR3 sequence reads: CASMQGGHGNTIYF. DNA of the CDR3: TGTGCCAGCATGCAGGGAGGGCACGGAAACACCATATATTTT.

The chain has TRBV27 and TRBJ1-3; TRBD1 might be the D (6 bases). The length of the CDR3 is 14 residues. The germline CDR1 and CDR2 sequences are MNHEY and SMNVEV (reference sequence). V gave up 4 bases and J gave up 4 bases, with 11 bases separating them. CDR3 in DNA: TGTGCCAGCAGTTCAGCAGGGGAAGGAAACACCATATATTTT. This codes for CASSSAGEGNTIYF.

The chain uses TRBV5-1 and TRBJ1-1, with D unresolved. Germline values: CDR1 SGHRS, CDR2 YFSETQ. Trimming took off 4 bases at V and 3 bases at J, with 13 bases between the two ends. The CDR3 sequence is 14 residues long. The DNA for the CDR3 is TGCGCCAGCAGCCGGGGAGTAACGGACACTGAAGCTTTCTTT. It specifies CASSRGVTDTEAFF.

The rearrangement uses TRBV6-6 and TRBJ2-7, with TRBD1 matching 10 bases. Germline CDR1 is MNHNY and CDR2 is SVGAGI (reference sequence). The J segment lost 5 bases and the V segment lost 4 bases, leaving 5 bases of the junction unmatched. The CDR3 loop spans 14 amino acids. CDR3 amino acids: CASSFGTGDNEQYF. In DNA, the CDR3 is TGTGCCAGCAGTTTTGGGACAGGGGACAACGAGCAGTACTTC.

The V and J genes are TRBV3-1 (or the pseudogene TRBV3-2) and TRBJ2-7; 8 bases map to TRBD1. The CDR3 loop spans 14 amino acids. Germline CDR1 is LGHDT and CDR2 is YNNKEL (reference sequence). Trimming removed 2 bases from V and 7 bases from J; junction bases left unmatched: 7. CDR3 amino acids: CASSQLDRAYEQYF. Here the CDR3 DNA reads TGTGCCAGCAGCCAACTGGACAGGGCATATGAGCAGTACTTC.

This clone was found a few times. The chain recombines TRBV6-5 with TRBJ1-1; D gene unclear. The germline V gene has CDR1 MNHEY and CDR2 SVGAGI. This CDR3 region has 13 residues. V was trimmed by 7 bases and J by 5 bases, leaving 14 bases between them. The CDR3 sequence is CASIKNGGTEAFF. The CDR3 DNA follows: TGTGCCAGCATTAAAAATGGCGGGACTGAAGCTTTCTTT.

This clone was found once. The CDR3 region has the DNA TGTGCCAGCAGCCAAGGTTCACTAGCGGGAGGACACGAGCAGTACTTC. Translated: CASSQGSLAGGHEQYF. The chain recombines TRBV3-1 (or the pseudogene TRBV3-2) with TRBJ2-7; TRBD2 matches at 12 bases. CDR1 is LGHDT, CDR2 YNNKEL, per germline (reference sequence). The CDR3 consists of 16 residues. The V gene end was trimmed by 1 base and the J gene end by 5 bases; junction bases not matched to a gene: 6.

The CDR3 spells CASSQQTGGANGYTF. Here the CDR3 DNA reads TGTGCCAGCAGCCAACAAACAGGGGGCGCTAATGGCTACACCTTC. The rearrangement uses TRBV3-1 (or the pseudogene TRBV3-2) and TRBJ1-2; TRBD1 agrees at 9 bases. Germline V gene data show CDR1 as LGHDT and CDR2 as YNNKEL (reference sequence). The CDR3 runs 15 residues. With 2 bases clipped from V and 6 bases from J, the junction kept 7 bases outside the gene matches.

This sequence joins TRBV18 and TRBJ1-1; a possible D gene is TRBD1 (6 bases). Per the germline V gene, CDR1 is KGHSH and CDR2 is LQKENI. Trimming took off 5 bases at V and 4 bases at J, with 17 bases between the two ends. The CDR3 length is 15 residues. CDR3 DNA sequence: TGTGCCAGCTCATCCATCAACAGGGTCGGCACTGAAGCTTTCTTT. Residues: CASSSINRVGTEAFF.

The rearrangement links TRBV12-3 or TRBV12-4 to TRBJ1-2; TRBD1 aligns across 8 bases. V shed 3 bases and J 8 bases; nucleotides not matched to a gene: 2. This CDR3 is 12 amino acids long. This chain's CDR3 is CASSLTGVGYTF. The CDR3, as DNA: TGTGCCAGCAGTTTGACAGGGGTAGGCTACACCTTC.

The rearrangement uses TRBV19 and TRBJ2-5, with D perhaps TRBD2 (6 bases). Germline assignment: CDR1 LNHDA and CDR2 SQIVND (reference sequence). This CDR3 is built from 15 residues. The V gene lost 4 bases and the J gene lost 1 base, with 13 bases spanning the gap. The CDR3 DNA reads as TGTGCCAGTAGTACCCGACTAGACCCCCAAGAGACCCAGTACTTC. It specifies CASSTRLDPQETQYF.

The V and J genes are TRBV5-1 and TRBJ2-2; possibly TRBD2 for D (5 bases). This CDR3 contains 15 residues. Trimming took 0 bases from V and 1 from J, leaving 7 bases between them. CDR1 and CDR2 from the germline V gene are SGHRS and YFSETQ. In DNA, the CDR3 is TGCGCCAGCAGCTTGGGAGGGAGGAACACCGGGGAGCTGTTTTTT. Protein sequence: CASSLGGRNTGELFF.

This clone was seen a handful of times. V usage is TRBV5-1 and J usage is TRBJ1-2; the D is unclear. The germline CDR1 and CDR2 sequences are SGHRS and YFSETQ. The CDR3 has 15 residues. The germline V and J ends were trimmed by 0 bases and 4 bases, with 13 bases remaining between them. The CDR3 protein is CASSLVSGFSYGYTF. CDR3 nucleotides: TGCGCCAGCAGCTTGGTTTCCGGGTTTAGCTATGGCTACACCTTC.

This clone was observed a single time. The chain carries TRBV28 and TRBJ2-1, with TRBD1 matching 7 bases. Trimming removed 5 bases from V and 6 bases from J; junction bases left unmatched: 4. The germline gives CDR1 MDHEN, CDR2 SYDVKM. The CDR3 totals 13 residues. The CDR3 nucleotides are TGTGCCAGCAGTCTGACAGGGCTCAATGAGCAGTTCTTC. Its translation is CASSLTGLNEQFF.

This sequence joins TRBV4-2 and TRBJ1-2; no reliable D call. Germline lookup yields CDR1 LGHNA and CDR2 YNFKEQ. V lost 1 base and J 0 bases, leaving 6 bases between the germline ends. The length of the CDR3 is 14 residues. CDR3 sequence: CASSQGSSNYGYTF. Written as DNA, the CDR3 is TGTGCCAGCAGCCAAGGTTCATCTAACTATGGCTACACCTTC.

This chain joins TRBV9 and TRBJ1-1; D gene ambiguous. The germline V gene has CDR1 SGDLS and CDR2 YYNGEE. This CDR3 comprises 12 residues. Trimming pared 4 bases from V and 7 bases from J, leaving 11 bases between. CDR3 DNA: TGTGCCAGCAGCACCGGCAGCGATGAAGCTTTCTTT. This translates into CASSTGSDEAFF.

This clone appeared a few times. Other DNA sequences from this sample encode an identical CDR3 as well. This chain connects TRBV18 to TRBJ2-7; 9 bases match TRBD1. CDR1 KGHSH and CDR2 LQKENI come from the germline V gene. V shed 1 base and J 3 bases; nucleotides not matched to a gene: 1. This CDR3 region has 14 residues. The CDR3 protein is CASSPRTGVYEQYF. The CDR3 nucleotides are TGTGCCAGCTCACCACGGACAGGGGTCTACGAGCAGTACTTC.

This clone is a singleton in its sample. The rearrangement joins TRBV29-1 to TRBJ2-7, with 9 positions matching TRBD1. V was clipped by 6 bases and J by 9 bases; unmatched bases: 12. This CDR3 region has 13 residues. CDR1 and CDR2 from the germline V gene are SQVTM and ANQGSEA. CDR3 in amino acids: CSVPGTGRGRQYF. Here the CDR3 DNA reads TGCAGCGTACCAGGGACAGGGCGAGGTCGGCAGTACTTC.

The rearrangement joins TRBV7-8 to TRBJ2-3; 8 positions match TRBD2. V shed 3 bases and J 4 bases; nucleotides not matched to a gene: 9. Germline values: CDR1 SGHVS, CDR2 FQNEAQ. The length of the CDR3 is 16 residues. The CDR3 is CASSFRAGGNPDTQYF. Written as DNA, the CDR3 is TGTGCCAGCAGCTTCCGGGCGGGAGGAAATCCAGATACGCAGTATTTT. The whole variable domain, remainder taken from reference TRBV7-8 and TRBJ2-3, is GAGVSQSPRYKVAKRGQDVALRCDPISGHVSLFWYQQALGQGPEFLTYFQNEAQLDKSGLPSDRFFAERPEGSVSTLKIQRTQQEDSAVYLCASSFRAGGNPDTQYFGPGTRLTVL.

The chain employs TRBV5-5 and TRBJ1-2; D perhaps matches TRBD1 (6 bases). Per germline, CDR1 SGHKS and CDR2 YYEKEE (reference sequence). The CDR3 is made up of 13 amino acids. The V gene lost 2 bases and the J gene lost 2 bases, with 7 bases spanning the gap. The CDR3 nucleotides are TGTGCCAGCAGCTTCAGGGGAAACTATGGCTACACCTTC. Residues: CASSFRGNYGYTF.

The rearrangement joins TRBV29-1 to TRBJ2-1, with TRBD2 matching 10 bases. Germline V lookup: CDR1 SQVTM, CDR2 ANQGSEA. The length of the CDR3 is 15 residues. V shed 0 bases, J shed 2 bases, and the junction held 1 base outside the gene matches. The DNA for the CDR3 is TGCAGCGTTGAAGAACTAGCGGGGCCCTACAATGAGCAGTTCTTC. It yields the protein CSVEELAGPYNEQFF.

DNA for the CDR3: TGTGCCAGCAGCCAGGGGGGAGGGGAGACCCAGTACTTC. Translation gives CASSQGGGETQYF. The V and J genes are TRBV4-2 and TRBJ2-5; 7 bases agree with TRBD2. Looked up from germline, CDR1 is LGHNA and CDR2 is YNFKEQ. This CDR3 is built from 13 residues. J gave up 5 bases and V 3 bases, and 3 bases lay outside the gene matches.

The gene calls are TRBV3-1 (or the pseudogene TRBV3-2) and TRBJ1-5; 8 bases line up with TRBD1. CDR1 and CDR2 (germline): LGHDT, YNNKEL (reference sequence). The CDR3 sequence is 16 residues long. V shed 3 bases, J shed 7 bases, and the junction held 11 bases outside the gene matches. The CDR3, as DNA: TGTGCCAGCAGCCAGGAGACAGGGGCCAGAGGGCAGCCCCAGCATTTT. This sequence encodes CASSQETGARGQPQHF.

Only one count was recorded for this clone. The V gene is TRBV10-1, the J gene TRBJ1-1, with TRBD1 as a possible D gene (5 bases). The V end was cut by 2 bases, the J end by 10 bases, with 14 bases between. CDR3 length: 13 amino acids. Germline values: CDR1 WNHNN, CDR2 SYGVQD (reference sequence). The CDR3 spells CASSEGWPGSAFF. CDR3 nucleotide sequence: TGCGCCAGCAGTGAGGGGTGGCCAGGGTCAGCTTTCTTT.

The J gene is TRBJ1-1, the V gene TRBV28; a weak D match, TRBD1 (6 bases). The CDR3 is 14 residues long. V was shortened by 8 bases and J by 2 bases, with 15 bases between the two germline ends. From germline, CDR1 is MDHEN and CDR2 SYDVKM. CDR3: CASLRGGANTEAFF. The CDR3 DNA reads as TGTGCCAGCTTAAGAGGGGGAGCAAACACTGAAGCTTTCTTT.

The chain uses TRBV7-9 and TRBJ2-3; 13 bases match TRBD2. With 5 bases clipped from V and 4 bases from J, the junction kept 9 bases outside the gene matches. The CDR3 runs to 17 residues. The germline gives CDR1 SEHNR, CDR2 FQNEAQ (reference sequence). CDR3 protein: CASSPDGLAGAPDTQYF. The CDR3 DNA follows: TGTGCCAGCAGCCCCGATGGACTAGCGGGGGCCCCAGATACGCAGTATTTT.